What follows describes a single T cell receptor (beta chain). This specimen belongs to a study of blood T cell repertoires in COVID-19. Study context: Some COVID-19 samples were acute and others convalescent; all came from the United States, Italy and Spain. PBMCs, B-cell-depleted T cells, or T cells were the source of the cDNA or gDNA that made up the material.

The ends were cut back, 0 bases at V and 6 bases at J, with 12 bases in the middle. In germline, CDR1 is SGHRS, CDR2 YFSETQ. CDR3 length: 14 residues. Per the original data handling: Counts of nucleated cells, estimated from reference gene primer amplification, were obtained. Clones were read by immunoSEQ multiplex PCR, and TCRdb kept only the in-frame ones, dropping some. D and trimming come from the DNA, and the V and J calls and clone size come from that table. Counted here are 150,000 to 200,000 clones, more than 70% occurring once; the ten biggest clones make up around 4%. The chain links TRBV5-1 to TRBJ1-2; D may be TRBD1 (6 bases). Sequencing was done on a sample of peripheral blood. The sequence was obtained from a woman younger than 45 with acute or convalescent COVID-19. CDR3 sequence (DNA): TGCGCCAGCAGCTTGGGGCCAGGGGCAAATGGCTACACCTTC. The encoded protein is CASSLGPGANGYTF.